The present T cell receptor beta chain was sequenced within a study of CD8+CD57+ T cells in acquired aplastic anemia. Study background: Recorded DNA amounts for sorted CD4+ and CD8+ cells had an average of about 3 ug. Study-wide points: Statistical testing detected no significant gap in CD8+ Simpson's diversity between patients and controls.

The study profiled TCR beta VDJ and CDR3 using genomic DNA as template. MiXCR was run by TCRdb on the reads, yielding one entry per CDR3 protein. The table has some 170,000 distinct CDR3 sequences, 71% seen once; the top ten hold around 45%. A note on this clonotype: Its specificity is unknown.

This CDR3 comprises 11 residues. Germline V gives CDR1 SGHNT, CDR2 YYREEE (reference sequence). Deletions cut 0 bases from V and 8 bases from J, with 3 bases between. Patients chosen for sequencing had CD8+CD57+ cells that had expanded, as shown by flow cytometry. Severe acquired aplastic anemia was present in all patients. Receipt of therapy had not occurred in any patient by the time of blood sampling. The chain uses TRBV5-4 and TRBJ2-1, with unresolved D. Sequenced input: sorted CD4+, CD8+, or CD8+CD57+ T cells (not recorded which) from PBMCs. The receptor was isolated from a human donor with aplastic anemia. The CDR3 sequence is CASSLAYEQFF. The CDR3 DNA follows: TGTGCCAGCAGCTTGGCCTATGAGCAGTTCTTC.